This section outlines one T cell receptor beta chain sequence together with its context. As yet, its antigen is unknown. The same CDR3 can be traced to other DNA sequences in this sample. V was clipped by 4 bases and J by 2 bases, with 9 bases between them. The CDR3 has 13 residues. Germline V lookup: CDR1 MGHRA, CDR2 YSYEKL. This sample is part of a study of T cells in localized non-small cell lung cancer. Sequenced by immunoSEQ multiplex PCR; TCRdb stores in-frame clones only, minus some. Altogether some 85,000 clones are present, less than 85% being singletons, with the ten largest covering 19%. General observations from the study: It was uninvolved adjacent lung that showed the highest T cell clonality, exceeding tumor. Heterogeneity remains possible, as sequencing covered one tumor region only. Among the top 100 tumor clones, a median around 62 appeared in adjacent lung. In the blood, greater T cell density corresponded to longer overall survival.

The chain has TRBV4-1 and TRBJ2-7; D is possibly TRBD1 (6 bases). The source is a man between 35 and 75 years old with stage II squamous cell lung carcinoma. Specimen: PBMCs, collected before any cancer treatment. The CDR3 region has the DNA TGCGCCAGCAGCCGGGACACTACCTACGAGCAGTACTTC. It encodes CASSRDTTYEQYF.